Each of the 5 T cell receptor beta chains below was sequenced from the same sample in a study of shared clonotypes between healthy human individuals. The method was immunoSEQ multiplex PCR; TCRdb's version includes in-frame clones alone and lacks a portion of them. Of 2 million or so clones listed, 90% to 95% are singletons. Sequenced sample: naive CD4+ T cells sorted from blood. The subset here: CD45RA+ positively selected. The receptors were gathered from a man between 18 and 29 years old in good health.

CDR3 protein: CASSFQRTENSPLHF. CDR3 nucleotide sequence: TGCGCCAGCAGCTTCCAAAGGACGGAAAATTCACCCCTCCACTTT. The chain employs TRBV5-1 and TRBJ1-6, with no clear D. Trimming cost V 2 bases and J 7 bases, with 13 bases left between them. CDR3 size: 15 residues. Per germline, CDR1 SGHRS and CDR2 YFSETQ.

This sequence joins TRBV7-2 and TRBJ2-7, with TRBD2 as a possible D gene (6 bases). The CDR3 has 15 residues. Trimming shortened V by 1 base and J by 0 bases, and 10 bases separated the two germline ends. Looked up from germline, CDR1 is SGHTA and CDR2 is FQGNSA. The CDR3, as DNA: TGTGCCAGCAGCTTAGATCCGGGAGACTCCTACGAGCAGTACTTC. This encodes CASSLDPGDSYEQYF.

The rearrangement uses TRBV6-6 and TRBJ1-1; TRBD1 might be the D (5 bases). Per germline, CDR1 MNHNY and CDR2 SVGAGI (reference sequence). This CDR3 spans 15 amino acids. Trimming took 6 bases from V and 4 from J, leaving 18 bases between them. The CDR3 DNA follows: TGTGCCAGCAGCCGCCAGCAGGGAGGGCCCACTGAAGCTTTCTTT. Its protein is CASSRQQGGPTEAFF.

This clone was seen a single time. Within the sample, other DNA sequences also encode this same CDR3. V and J are TRBV5-1 and TRBJ1-4; D is undetermined. CDR1 is SGHRS and CDR2 is YFSETQ in the germline V gene. V was clipped by 4 bases and J by 3 bases, with 10 bases between them. The CDR3 is made up of 14 amino acids. CDR3 in amino acids: CASSLQGPNEKLFF. In nucleotides, the CDR3 is TGCGCCAGCAGCCTTCAAGGGCCTAATGAAAAACTGTTTTTT.

This chain connects TRBV7-2 to TRBJ2-1; TRBD2 aligns across 7 bases. Unmatched junction bases numbered 5, after V lost 1 base and J lost 2 bases. The germline CDR1 and CDR2 sequences are SGHTA and FQGNSA. The CDR3 has 16 residues. CDR3 nucleotides: TGTGCCAGCAGCTTAGAGGGCGGGGGAGCCTACAATGAGCAGTTCTTC. Amino acid sequence: CASSLEGGGAYNEQFF. Full variable domain (missing parts from reference TRBV7-2 and TRBJ2-1): GAGVSQSPSNKVTEKGKDVELRCDPISGHTALYWYRQSLGQGLEFLIYFQGNSAPDKSGLPSDRFSAERTGGSVSTLTIQRTQQEDSAVYLCASSLEGGGAYNEQFFGPGTRLTVL.